This is a list of T cell receptor beta chains from one sample in a study of T cell responses to AZD1222 COVID-19 vaccine. TCRdb's copy holds only in-frame clones and misses some; the assay was immunoSEQ multiplex PCR. The sample lists around 140,000 clones, roughly 90% occurring once. The input for sequencing was peripheral blood, taken on day 0 of AZD1222 vaccination. All receptors derive from an adult in good health. Each CDR3 is given with its conserved first and last residue. The order of the fields is D gene, clone size, J gene, V gene, CDR3 DNA, CDR3 protein. D genes are given only for firm matches. The size entry is marked missing in some rows and otherwise reads once, few, many or a size class.

d_call: TRBD2
clone_size: NA
j_call: TRBJ2-5
v_call: TRBV7-9
cdr3_nt: TGTGCCAGCAGCCGACTAGCGGGGGGACAAGAGACCCAGTACTTC
cdr3_aa: CASSRLAGGQETQYF

d_call: TRBD1
clone_size: once
j_call: TRBJ2-4
v_call: TRBV2
cdr3_nt: TGTGCCAGCACCGACCCCACCCGGGACAGGGAAGGGGGCAAAAACATTCAGTACTTC
cdr3_aa: CASTDPTRDREGGKNIQYF

d_call: TRBD1
clone_size: NA
j_call: TRBJ1-1
v_call: TRBV10-1
cdr3_nt: TGCGCCAGCACTTGGGACAGGGCGAACACTGAAGCTTTCTTT
cdr3_aa: CASTWDRANTEAFF

d_call: NA
clone_size: once
j_call: TRBJ1-2
v_call: TRBV5-1
cdr3_nt: TGCGCCAGCAGCTTGGCTTTGGGGGTATCTAACTATGGCTACACCTTC
cdr3_aa: CASSLALGVSNYGYTF

d_call: TRBD2
clone_size: once
j_call: TRBJ2-1
v_call: TRBV19
cdr3_nt: TGTGCCAGTAACAAGGGACTAGCGGGTTACGATGAGCAGTTCTTC
cdr3_aa: CASNKGLAGYDEQFF

d_call: NA
clone_size: once
j_call: TRBJ1-2
v_call: TRBV27
cdr3_nt: TGTGCCAGCAGCCTGGACAGCCTCTATGGCTACACCTTC
cdr3_aa: CASSLDSLYGYTF

d_call: NA
clone_size: few
j_call: TRBJ2-7
v_call: TRBV28
cdr3_nt: TGTGCCAGCAGTTTACCCCCTCAGGGAACCGAGCAGTACTTC
cdr3_aa: CASSLPPQGTEQYF

d_call: TRBD1
clone_size: NA
j_call: TRBJ1-2
v_call: TRBV7-2
cdr3_nt: TGTGCCAGCAGCCCCAACAAAATGGGACAGGGAATAGGAAGTGGGAACTACACCTTC
cdr3_aa: CASSPNKMGQGIGSGNYTF

d_call: NA
clone_size: NA
j_call: TRBJ2-1
v_call: TRBV27
cdr3_nt: TGTGCCAGCAGTTCCCTAGGGGGCAATGAGCAGTTCTTC
cdr3_aa: CASSSLGGNEQFF

d_call: NA
clone_size: NA
j_call: TRBJ2-2
v_call: TRBV20-1
cdr3_nt: TGCAGTGCTAGTCCCGGGGGCATCAACACCGGGGAGCTGTTTTTT
cdr3_aa: CSASPGGINTGELFF

d_call: NA
clone_size: once
j_call: TRBJ2-7
v_call: TRBV3-1/TRBV3-2
cdr3_nt: TGTGCCAGCAGCCAAGATAGGGTCGGGGGCGCCTACGAGCAGTACTTC
cdr3_aa: CASSQDRVGGAYEQYF

d_call: NA
clone_size: NA
j_call: TRBJ2-1
v_call: TRBV11-2
cdr3_nt: TGTGCCAGCAGCTATGCCTACCCTGGGAATGAGCAGTTCTTC
cdr3_aa: CASSYAYPGNEQFF

d_call: NA
clone_size: NA
j_call: TRBJ1-2
v_call: TRBV12-3/TRBV12-4
cdr3_nt: TGTGCCAGCAGGTATAACTATGGCTACACCTTC
cdr3_aa: CASRYNYGYTF

d_call: TRBD1
clone_size: NA
j_call: TRBJ1-5
v_call: TRBV19
cdr3_nt: TGTGCCAGTAGTAAGAGGGACAGGGAAGTACTAAGCAATCAGCCCCAGCATTTT
cdr3_aa: CASSKRDREVLSNQPQHF

d_call: NA
clone_size: NA
j_call: TRBJ1-1
v_call: TRBV3-1/TRBV3-2
cdr3_nt: TGCGCCAGCAGCCAAGATGGTGGGGCAGACACTGAAGCTTTCTTT
cdr3_aa: CASSQDGGADTEAFF

d_call: NA
clone_size: once
j_call: TRBJ1-5
v_call: TRBV6-5
cdr3_nt: TGTGCCAGCAGGGGGGACACGGGCAATCAGCCCCAGCATTTT
cdr3_aa: CASRGDTGNQPQHF

d_call: NA
clone_size: NA
j_call: TRBJ1-2
v_call: TRBV11-2
cdr3_nt: TGTGCCAGCAGCCAGGACAGCCTCCCTTACTATGGCTACACCTTC
cdr3_aa: CASSQDSLPYYGYTF

d_call: TRBD1
clone_size: NA
j_call: TRBJ1-1
v_call: TRBV19
cdr3_nt: TGTGCCAGTAGTATTGACAGGGGGGTCTTCGGAGCTTTCTTT
cdr3_aa: CASSIDRGVFGAFF

d_call: NA
clone_size: NA
j_call: TRBJ1-3
v_call: TRBV7-9
cdr3_nt: TGTGCCAGCAGCCCGCAGAGGACAGTAGTTGGAAACACCATATATTTT
cdr3_aa: CASSPQRTVVGNTIYF

d_call: NA
clone_size: NA
j_call: TRBJ2-1
v_call: TRBV9
cdr3_nt: TGTGCCAGCAGCGTTAGGGGCGGACTTAACAATGAGCAGTTCTTC
cdr3_aa: CASSVRGGLNNEQFF

d_call: TRBD2
clone_size: NA
j_call: TRBJ2-4
v_call: TRBV27
cdr3_nt: TGTGCCAGCAGTTCAACCGGGGGGGTGGTCCAAAACATTCAGTACTTC
cdr3_aa: CASSSTGGVVQNIQYF

d_call: NA
clone_size: NA
j_call: TRBJ1-4
v_call: TRBV30
cdr3_nt: TGTGCCTTCGGGCCGACTGGCGAAAAACTGTTTTTT
cdr3_aa: CAFGPTGEKLFF

d_call: TRBD2
clone_size: NA
j_call: TRBJ2-7
v_call: TRBV29-1
cdr3_nt: TGCAGCGTTTTTACTATTTTAGCGGGAGACGAGCAGTACTTC
cdr3_aa: CSVFTILAGDEQYF

d_call: NA
clone_size: NA
j_call: TRBJ2-5
v_call: TRBV12-5
cdr3_nt: TGTGCTAGTGGTTTGGGGGTAGCCCCAGAGACCCAGTACTTC
cdr3_aa: CASGLGVAPETQYF

d_call: NA
clone_size: NA
j_call: TRBJ2-7
v_call: TRBV2
cdr3_nt: TGTGCCAGCAAGATTCAGAGCGGCGAGCAGTACTTC
cdr3_aa: CASKIQSGEQYF

d_call: NA
clone_size: NA
j_call: TRBJ2-7
v_call: TRBV15
cdr3_nt: TGTGCCACCAGCAGATCCGAGCGGATTGGGGACGAGCAGTACTTC
cdr3_aa: CATSRSERIGDEQYF

d_call: NA
clone_size: NA
j_call: TRBJ2-7
v_call: TRBV29-1
cdr3_nt: TGCAGCGTTGGGCCGCCCGCGGGGAACGAGCAGTACTTC
cdr3_aa: CSVGPPAGNEQYF

d_call: NA
clone_size: NA
j_call: TRBJ2-5
v_call: TRBV30
cdr3_nt: TGTGCCTGGAGAGACGTGGGCCTACAAGAGACCCAGTACTTC
cdr3_aa: CAWRDVGLQETQYF

d_call: NA
clone_size: once
j_call: TRBJ2-3
v_call: TRBV5-6
cdr3_nt: TGTGCCAGCAGCTCCCATTTGGGAACAGATACGCAGTATTTT
cdr3_aa: CASSSHLGTDTQYF

d_call: TRBD1
clone_size: NA
j_call: TRBJ1-6
v_call: TRBV3-1/TRBV3-2
cdr3_nt: TGTGCCAGCAGCCCGCCACCGGGACAGGGGACGGAATACAACTATAATTCACCCCTCCACTTT
cdr3_aa: CASSPPPGQGTEYNYNSPLHF

d_call: TRBD1
clone_size: NA
j_call: TRBJ1-5
v_call: TRBV2
cdr3_nt: TGTGCCAGCAGTGGGGGACAGGGCAATCAGCCCCAGCATTTT
cdr3_aa: CASSGGQGNQPQHF

d_call: TRBD1
clone_size: NA
j_call: TRBJ1-2
v_call: TRBV7-2
cdr3_nt: TGTGCCAGCAGCCCAGGCGTCGGACAGGGGGTTGGCTACACCTTC
cdr3_aa: CASSPGVGQGVGYTF

d_call: TRBD2
clone_size: NA
j_call: TRBJ2-6
v_call: TRBV9
cdr3_nt: TGTGCCAGCAGCCCCAGGGAGGGGTTGGCTGGGGCCAACGTCCTGACTTTC
cdr3_aa: CASSPREGLAGANVLTF

d_call: TRBD1
clone_size: NA
j_call: TRBJ1-1
v_call: TRBV19
cdr3_nt: TGTGCCAGTACAAGGGACAGGCACACTGAAGCTTTCTTT
cdr3_aa: CASTRDRHTEAFF

d_call: NA
clone_size: once
j_call: TRBJ1-2
v_call: TRBV29-1
cdr3_nt: TGCAGCGTCCAAGGGGGGGCTCACTATGGCTACACCTTC
cdr3_aa: CSVQGGAHYGYTF

d_call: NA
clone_size: NA
j_call: TRBJ1-4
v_call: TRBV5-4
cdr3_nt: TGTGCCAGCAGCTCCGACGGAGGGGGATACATCGCAACTAATGAAAAACTGTTTTTT
cdr3_aa: CASSSDGGGYIATNEKLFF

d_call: NA
clone_size: once
j_call: TRBJ2-3
v_call: TRBV2
cdr3_nt: TGTGCCACTACCCACCGAACCAGCACAGATACGCAGTATTTT
cdr3_aa: CATTHRTSTDTQYF

d_call: NA
clone_size: NA
j_call: TRBJ1-1
v_call: TRBV28
cdr3_nt: TGTGCCAGCAGTTTCGTGGGGGTGAGCACTGAAGCTTTCTTT
cdr3_aa: CASSFVGVSTEAFF

d_call: TRBD1
clone_size: NA
j_call: TRBJ2-7
v_call: TRBV5-4
cdr3_nt: TGTGCCAGAGGACAGGGATCGACCTACGAGCAGTACTTC
cdr3_aa: CARGQGSTYEQYF

d_call: NA
clone_size: once
j_call: TRBJ2-2
v_call: TRBV6-5
cdr3_nt: TGTGCCAGCAGGCAGGGGCCTTTGAACACCGGGGAGCTGTTTTTT
cdr3_aa: CASRQGPLNTGELFF

d_call: TRBD1
clone_size: NA
j_call: TRBJ1-1
v_call: TRBV10-3
cdr3_nt: TGTGCCATCAGAGATACAGGGGGCCCTATGAACACTGAAGCTTTCTTT
cdr3_aa: CAIRDTGGPMNTEAFF

d_call: NA
clone_size: NA
j_call: TRBJ2-3
v_call: TRBV9
cdr3_nt: TGTGCCAGCAGCGTAGGTCAGGGCACAGATACGCAGTATTTT
cdr3_aa: CASSVGQGTDTQYF

d_call: TRBD1
clone_size: NA
j_call: TRBJ2-1
v_call: TRBV20-1
cdr3_nt: TGCAGTGCTAGTGATTCAGGGGGCTCCTACAATGAGCAGTTCTTC
cdr3_aa: CSASDSGGSYNEQFF

d_call: NA
clone_size: NA
j_call: TRBJ1-3
v_call: TRBV6-5
cdr3_nt: TGTGCCAGCAGTTACTCGGGAGAAGTTGGAAACACCATATATTTT
cdr3_aa: CASSYSGEVGNTIYF

d_call: TRBD1
clone_size: NA
j_call: TRBJ1-2
v_call: TRBV5-1
cdr3_nt: TGCGCCAGCAGCTCGACAGGGGGCGCTTCCTATGGCTACACCTTC
cdr3_aa: CASSSTGGASYGYTF

d_call: NA
clone_size: NA
j_call: TRBJ2-3
v_call: TRBV24-1
cdr3_nt: TGTGCCACCAGTGATCGTGGGGATTTCAGTTCCACAGATACGCAGTATTTT
cdr3_aa: CATSDRGDFSSTDTQYF

d_call: NA
clone_size: NA
j_call: TRBJ1-2
v_call: TRBV6-5
cdr3_nt: TGTGCCAGCAGTTACTCGAGACAGTTCAACTATGGCTACACCTTC
cdr3_aa: CASSYSRQFNYGYTF

d_call: NA
clone_size: NA
j_call: TRBJ1-5
v_call: TRBV6-5
cdr3_nt: TGTGCCAGCAACATGAGGTCAGATCAGCCCCAGCATTTT
cdr3_aa: CASNMRSDQPQHF

d_call: NA
clone_size: NA
j_call: TRBJ2-1
v_call: TRBV5-8
cdr3_nt: TGTGCCAGCAGCGCGGGGGACAGGATCGATGAGCAGTTCTTC
cdr3_aa: CASSAGDRIDEQFF

d_call: NA
clone_size: NA
j_call: TRBJ2-1
v_call: TRBV4-3
cdr3_nt: TGCGCCAGCAGCCAAGCTGGTACGGGGACCAATGAGCAGTTCTTC
cdr3_aa: CASSQAGTGTNEQFF

d_call: TRBD1
clone_size: NA
j_call: TRBJ2-7
v_call: TRBV18
cdr3_nt: TGTGCCAGCTCACCCGGGACAGGGTTCTACGAGCAGTACTTC
cdr3_aa: CASSPGTGFYEQYF

d_call: NA
clone_size: NA
j_call: TRBJ1-1
v_call: TRBV5-5
cdr3_nt: TGTGCCAGCAGCTTGGTATCTGAGTCTGAAGCTTTCTTT
cdr3_aa: CASSLVSESEAFF

d_call: TRBD1
clone_size: NA
j_call: TRBJ1-2
v_call: TRBV7-7
cdr3_nt: TGTGCCAGCAGCCCGGGACAGGGAGATGGCTACACCTTC
cdr3_aa: CASSPGQGDGYTF

d_call: TRBD2
clone_size: NA
j_call: TRBJ2-5
v_call: TRBV6-5
cdr3_nt: TGTGCCAGCAGGAAGACTAGCGGGGGACAAGAGACCCAGTACTTC
cdr3_aa: CASRKTSGGQETQYF

d_call: NA
clone_size: NA
j_call: TRBJ1-1
v_call: TRBV30
cdr3_nt: TGTGCCTGGAGTGCTCCAAACACTGAAGCTTTCTTT
cdr3_aa: CAWSAPNTEAFF

d_call: NA
clone_size: NA
j_call: TRBJ1-1
v_call: TRBV29-1
cdr3_nt: TGCAGCGTTGAATACAACCAGGGCACTGAAGCTTTCTTT
cdr3_aa: CSVEYNQGTEAFF

d_call: TRBD1
clone_size: once
j_call: TRBJ1-2
v_call: TRBV19
cdr3_nt: TGTGCCAGTAGTAGGGGACAGGTATCGAGGGGCTACACCTTC
cdr3_aa: CASSRGQVSRGYTF

d_call: NA
clone_size: NA
j_call: TRBJ1-3
v_call: TRBV11-3
cdr3_nt: TGTGCCAGCAGCTTAAGTGTGAAGTCTGCTGGAAACACCATATATTTT
cdr3_aa: CASSLSVKSAGNTIYF

d_call: NA
clone_size: NA
j_call: TRBJ1-1
v_call: TRBV6-5
cdr3_nt: TGTGCCAGCATTGGTGGGACTGAAGCTTTCTTT
cdr3_aa: CASIGGTEAFF

d_call: NA
clone_size: NA
j_call: TRBJ2-3
v_call: TRBV19
cdr3_nt: TGTGCCAGTAGTAGCGGGGATCCCTTCTATAGCACAGATACGCAGTATTTT
cdr3_aa: CASSSGDPFYSTDTQYF